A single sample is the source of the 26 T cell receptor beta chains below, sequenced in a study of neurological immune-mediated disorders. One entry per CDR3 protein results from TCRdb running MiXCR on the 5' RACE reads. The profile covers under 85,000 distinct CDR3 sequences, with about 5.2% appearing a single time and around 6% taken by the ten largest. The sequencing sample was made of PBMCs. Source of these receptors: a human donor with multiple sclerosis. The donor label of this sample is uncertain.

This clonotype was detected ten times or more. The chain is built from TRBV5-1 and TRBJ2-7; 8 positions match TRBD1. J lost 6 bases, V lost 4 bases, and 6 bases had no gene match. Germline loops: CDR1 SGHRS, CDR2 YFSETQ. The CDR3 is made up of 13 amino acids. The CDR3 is CASSPWTGFEQYF. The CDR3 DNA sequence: TGCGCCAGCAGCCCGTGGACAGGGTTCGAGCAGTACTTC.

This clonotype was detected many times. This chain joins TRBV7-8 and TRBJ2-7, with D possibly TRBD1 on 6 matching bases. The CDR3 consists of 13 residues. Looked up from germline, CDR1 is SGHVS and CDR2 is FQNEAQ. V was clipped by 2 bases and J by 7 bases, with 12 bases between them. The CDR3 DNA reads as TGTGCCAGCAGCTTATACACTAGGGGGGAGCAGTACTTC. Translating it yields CASSLYTRGEQYF.

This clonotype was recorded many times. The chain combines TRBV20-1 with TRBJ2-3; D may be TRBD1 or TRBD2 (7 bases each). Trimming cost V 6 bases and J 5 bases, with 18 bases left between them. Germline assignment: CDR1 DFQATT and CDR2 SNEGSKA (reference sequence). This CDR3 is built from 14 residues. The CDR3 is CSAHLTGEGDTQYF. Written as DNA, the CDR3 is TGCAGTGCCCATCTAACAGGGGAGGGAGATACGCAGTATTTT.

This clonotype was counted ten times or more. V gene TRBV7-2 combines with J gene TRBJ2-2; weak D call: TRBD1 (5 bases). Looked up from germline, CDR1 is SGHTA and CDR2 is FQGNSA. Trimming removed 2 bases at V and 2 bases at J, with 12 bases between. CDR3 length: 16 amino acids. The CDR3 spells CASSLFPGSNTGELFF. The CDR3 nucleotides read TGTGCCAGCAGCTTATTTCCAGGGTCTAACACCGGGGAGCTGTTTTTT.

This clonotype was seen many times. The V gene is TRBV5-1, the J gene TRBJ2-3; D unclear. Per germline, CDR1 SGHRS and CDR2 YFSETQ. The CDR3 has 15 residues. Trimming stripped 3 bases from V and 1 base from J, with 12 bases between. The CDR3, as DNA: TGCGCCAGCAGCTCGGACGGTAGGGGCACAGATACGCAGTATTTT. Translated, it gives CASSSDGRGTDTQYF. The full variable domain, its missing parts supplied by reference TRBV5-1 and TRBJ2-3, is KAGVTQTPRYLIKTRGQQVTLSCSPISGHRSVSWYQQTPGQGLQFLFEYFSETQRNKGNFPGRFSGRQFSNSRSEMNVSTLELGDSALYLCASSSDGRGTDTQYFGPGTRLTVL.

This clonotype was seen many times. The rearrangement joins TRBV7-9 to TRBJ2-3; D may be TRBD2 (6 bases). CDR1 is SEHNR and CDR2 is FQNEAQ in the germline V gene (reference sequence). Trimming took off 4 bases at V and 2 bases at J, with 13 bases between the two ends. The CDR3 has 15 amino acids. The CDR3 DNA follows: TGTGCCAGCAGCTCCACGGCGGGGTTCACAGATACGCAGTATTTT. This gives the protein CASSSTAGFTDTQYF.

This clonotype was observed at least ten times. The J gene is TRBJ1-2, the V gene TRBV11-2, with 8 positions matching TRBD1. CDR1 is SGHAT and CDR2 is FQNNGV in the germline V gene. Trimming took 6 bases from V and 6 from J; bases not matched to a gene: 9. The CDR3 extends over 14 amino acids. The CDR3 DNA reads TGTGCCAGCAGAAACCGACAGGGGAGACATGGCTACACCTTC. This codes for CASRNRQGRHGYTF.

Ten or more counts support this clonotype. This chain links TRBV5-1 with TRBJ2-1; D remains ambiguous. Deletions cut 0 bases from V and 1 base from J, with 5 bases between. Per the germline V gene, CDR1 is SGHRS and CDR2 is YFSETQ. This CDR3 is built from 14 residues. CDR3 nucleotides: TGCGCCAGCAGCTTGGACCGGTCCTACAATGAGCAGTTCTTC. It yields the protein CASSLDRSYNEQFF.

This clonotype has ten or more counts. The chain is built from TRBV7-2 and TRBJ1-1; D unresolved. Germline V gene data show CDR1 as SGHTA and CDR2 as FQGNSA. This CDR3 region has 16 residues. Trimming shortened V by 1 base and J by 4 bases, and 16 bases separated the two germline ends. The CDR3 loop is CASSLGILGWGTEAFF. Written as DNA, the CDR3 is TGTGCCAGCAGCTTAGGGATATTGGGATGGGGCACTGAAGCTTTCTTT.

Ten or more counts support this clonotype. The CDR3 protein is CSATDINTEAFF. CDR3 bases: TGCAGTGCTACGGACATTAACACTGAAGCTTTCTTT. The genes are TRBV20-1 and TRBJ1-1; TRBD1 is a possible D gene (5 bases). CDR1 is DFQATT and CDR2 is SNEGSKA in the germline V gene (reference sequence). CDR3 length equals 12 residues. Trimming left V 4 bases short and J 2 bases short, with 8 bases between.

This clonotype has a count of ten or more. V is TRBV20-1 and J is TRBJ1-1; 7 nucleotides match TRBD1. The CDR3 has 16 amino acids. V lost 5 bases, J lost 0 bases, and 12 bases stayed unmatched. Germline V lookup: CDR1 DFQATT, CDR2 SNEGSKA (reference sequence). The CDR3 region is CSAPGGRAGMNTEAFF. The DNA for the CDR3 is TGCAGTGCTCCAGGGGGTCGAGCAGGAATGAACACTGAAGCTTTCTTT.

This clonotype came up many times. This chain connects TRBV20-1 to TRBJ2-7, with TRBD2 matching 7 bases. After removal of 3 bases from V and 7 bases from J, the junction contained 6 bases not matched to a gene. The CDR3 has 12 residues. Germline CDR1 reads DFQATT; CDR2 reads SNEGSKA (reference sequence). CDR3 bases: TGCAGTGCTAGGGGAGGGGCAGTGGAGCAGTACTTC. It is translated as CSARGGAVEQYF.

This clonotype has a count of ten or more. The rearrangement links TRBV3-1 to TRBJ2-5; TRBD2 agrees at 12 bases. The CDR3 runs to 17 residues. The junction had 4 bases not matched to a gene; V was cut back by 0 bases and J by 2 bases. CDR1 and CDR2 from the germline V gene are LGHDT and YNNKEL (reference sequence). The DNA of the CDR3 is TGTGCCAGCAGCCAAGACACTAGCGGGGGGAGGCAAGAGACCCAGTACTTC. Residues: CASSQDTSGGRQETQYF.

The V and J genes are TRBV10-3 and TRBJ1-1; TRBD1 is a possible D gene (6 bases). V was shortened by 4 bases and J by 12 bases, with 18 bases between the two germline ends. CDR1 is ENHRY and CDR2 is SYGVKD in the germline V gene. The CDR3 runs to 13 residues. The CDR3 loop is CAISGSGHIDSFF. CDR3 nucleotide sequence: TGTGCCATCAGTGGCTCGGGACACATCGACTCTTTCTTT.

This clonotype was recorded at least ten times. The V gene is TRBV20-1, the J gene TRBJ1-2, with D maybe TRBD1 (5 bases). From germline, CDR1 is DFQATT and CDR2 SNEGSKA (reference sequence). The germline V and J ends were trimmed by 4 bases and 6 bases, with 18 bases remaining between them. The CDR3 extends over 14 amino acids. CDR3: CSAKMGGGTHGYTF. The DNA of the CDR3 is TGCAGTGCTAAGATGGGGGGGGGAACTCATGGCTACACCTTC.

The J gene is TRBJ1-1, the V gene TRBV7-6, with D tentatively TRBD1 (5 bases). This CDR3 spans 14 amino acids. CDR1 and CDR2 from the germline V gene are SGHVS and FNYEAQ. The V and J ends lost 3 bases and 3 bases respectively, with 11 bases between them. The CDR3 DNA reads TGTGCCAGCAGCTTCCAGGGCGCCTACACTGAAGCTTTCTTT. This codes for CASSFQGAYTEAFF.

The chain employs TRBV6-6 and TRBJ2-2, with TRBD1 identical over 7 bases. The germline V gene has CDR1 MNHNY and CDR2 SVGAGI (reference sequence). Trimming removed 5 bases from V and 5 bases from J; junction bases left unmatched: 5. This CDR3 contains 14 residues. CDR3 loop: CASSRPQGTGELFF. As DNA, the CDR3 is TGTGCCAGCAGTCGACCACAGGGGACCGGGGAGCTGTTTTTT.

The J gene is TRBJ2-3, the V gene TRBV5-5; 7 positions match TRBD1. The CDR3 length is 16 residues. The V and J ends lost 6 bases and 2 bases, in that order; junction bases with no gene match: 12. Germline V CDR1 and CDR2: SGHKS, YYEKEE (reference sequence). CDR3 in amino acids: CASNLGPGQFTDTQYF. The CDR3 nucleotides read TGTGCCAGCAACCTAGGACCGGGACAGTTCACAGATACGCAGTATTTT.

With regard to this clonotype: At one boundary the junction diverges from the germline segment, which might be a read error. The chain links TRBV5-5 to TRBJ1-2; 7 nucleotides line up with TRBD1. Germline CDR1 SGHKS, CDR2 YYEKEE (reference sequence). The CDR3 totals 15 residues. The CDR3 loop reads CASSLGGRGNYGYTF. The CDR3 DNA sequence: TGTGCCAGCAGTTTGGGTGGCAGGGGGAACTATGGCTACACCTTC.

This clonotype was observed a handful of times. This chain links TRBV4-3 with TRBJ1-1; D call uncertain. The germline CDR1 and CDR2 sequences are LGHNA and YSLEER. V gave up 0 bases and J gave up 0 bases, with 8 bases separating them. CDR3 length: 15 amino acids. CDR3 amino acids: CASSQDHRMNTEAFF. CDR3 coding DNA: TGCGCCAGCAGCCAAGATCACAGAATGAACACTGAAGCTTTCTTT.

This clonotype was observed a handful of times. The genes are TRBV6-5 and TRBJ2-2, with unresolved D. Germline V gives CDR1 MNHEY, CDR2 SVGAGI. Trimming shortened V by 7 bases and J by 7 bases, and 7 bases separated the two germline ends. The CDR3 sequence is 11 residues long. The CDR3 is CASTSDGELFF. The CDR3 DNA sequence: TGTGCCAGCACCTCTGACGGGGAGCTGTTTTTT.

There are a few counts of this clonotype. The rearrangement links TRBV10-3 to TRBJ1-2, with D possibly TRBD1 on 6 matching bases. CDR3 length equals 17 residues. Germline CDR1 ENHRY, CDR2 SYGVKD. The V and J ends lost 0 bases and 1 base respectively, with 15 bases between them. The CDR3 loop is CAISESGGQRINYGYTF. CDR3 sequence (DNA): TGTGCCATCAGTGAGTCGGGGGGGCAGCGGATTAACTATGGCTACACCTTC.

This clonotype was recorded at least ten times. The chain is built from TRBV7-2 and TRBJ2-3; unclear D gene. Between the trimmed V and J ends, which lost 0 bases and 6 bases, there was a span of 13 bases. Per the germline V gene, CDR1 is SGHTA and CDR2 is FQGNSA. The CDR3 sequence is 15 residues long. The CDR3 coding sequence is TGTGCCAGCAGCTTAGCCCCTCGGGCGAGGGATACGCAGTATTTT. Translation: CASSLAPRARDTQYF. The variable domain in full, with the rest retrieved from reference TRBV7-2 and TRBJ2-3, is GAGVSQSPSNKVTEKGKDVELRCDPISGHTALYWYRQSLGQGLEFLIYFQGNSAPDKSGLPSDRFSAERTGGSVSTLTIQRTQQEDSAVYLCASSLAPRARDTQYFGPGTRLTVL.

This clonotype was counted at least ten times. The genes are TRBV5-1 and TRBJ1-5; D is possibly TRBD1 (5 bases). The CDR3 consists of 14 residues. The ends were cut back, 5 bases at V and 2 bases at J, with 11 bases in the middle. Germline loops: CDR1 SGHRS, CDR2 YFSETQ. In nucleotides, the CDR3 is TGCGCCAGCAGTTATGGGACGGGCAATCAGCCCCAGCATTTT. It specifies CASSYGTGNQPQHF.

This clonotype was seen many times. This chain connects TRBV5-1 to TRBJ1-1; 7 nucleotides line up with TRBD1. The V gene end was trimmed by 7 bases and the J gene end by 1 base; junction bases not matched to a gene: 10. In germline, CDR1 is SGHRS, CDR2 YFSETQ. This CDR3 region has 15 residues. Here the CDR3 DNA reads TGCGCCAGCTCCATAGGGGGGACAGCGAACACTGAAGCTTTCTTT. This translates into CASSIGGTANTEAFF.

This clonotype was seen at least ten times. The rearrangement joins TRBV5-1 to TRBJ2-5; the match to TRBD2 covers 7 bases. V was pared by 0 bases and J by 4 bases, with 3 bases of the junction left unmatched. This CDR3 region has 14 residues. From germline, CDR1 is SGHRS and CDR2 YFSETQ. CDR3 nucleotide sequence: TGCGCCAGCAGCTTGGGGTCGGGAGGAGAGACCCAGTACTTC. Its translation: CASSLGSGGETQYF.